The 29 T cell receptor beta chains presented below share a single source sample, sequenced in a study of T cell clonotyping in hematopoietic cell transplantation. The time point denotes: recipient sample about 28 days before transplant, after cytoreduction. TCRdb's copy holds only in-frame clones and misses some; the assay was immunoSEQ multiplex PCR. The sample lists roughly 16,000 clones; 93% were seen once. This specimen was peripheral blood mononuclear cells, taken before stem cell transplant. These receptors came from a man aged 18 to 29 with biphenotypic leukemia. Some clones in this sample may be carry-over from other donors' samples.

This sequence joins TRBV25-1 and TRBJ2-5, with unresolved D. V lost 5 bases to trimming and J lost 2 bases, with 6 bases between them. Looked up from germline, CDR1 is MGHDK and CDR2 is SYGVNS. The CDR3 is 12 residues long. CDR3 region: CASSWSQETQYF. The CDR3, as DNA: TGTGCCAGCAGTTGGAGTCAAGAGACCCAGTACTTC.

CDR3 protein: CASSPGTPSSYEQYF. The CDR3 DNA follows: TGTGCCAGCAGTCCAGGGACTCCTAGCTCCTACGAGCAGTACTTC. The rearrangement links TRBV6-5 to TRBJ2-7, with D maybe TRBD2 (6 bases). Germline CDR1 MNHEY, CDR2 SVGAGI. The CDR3 totals 15 residues. V was shortened by 5 bases and J by 0 bases, with 14 bases between the two germline ends.

Here the CDR3 DNA reads TGTGCCAGCAGCCGTACAGCTGGGGAGCTGTTTTTT. It codes for CASSRTAGELFF. The genes are TRBV7-6 and TRBJ2-2; no firm D call. The length of the CDR3 is 12 residues. Germline lookup yields CDR1 SGHVS and CDR2 FNYEAQ. The V gene lost 5 bases and the J gene lost 8 bases, with 9 bases spanning the gap.

The chain employs TRBV2 and TRBJ1-2; possible D gene TRBD1, 5 bases. Trimming stripped 2 bases from V and 5 bases from J, with 12 bases between. The CDR3 extends over 14 amino acids. Germline-derived CDR1 and CDR2 are SNHLY and FYNNEI. As DNA, the CDR3 is TGTGCCAGCAGTGAATTTCCAGGGCCTTATGGCTACACCTTC. As protein: CASSEFPGPYGYTF.

The chain joins TRBV27 to TRBJ1-4, with a weak D call TRBD1 (5 bases). The length of the CDR3 is 14 residues. Trimming shortened V by 8 bases and J by 5 bases, and 15 bases separated the two germline ends. Germline assignment: CDR1 MNHEY and CDR2 SMNVEV (reference sequence). CDR3: CASSGGGLNEKLFF. Here the CDR3 DNA reads TGTGCCAGCTCCGGGGGAGGGCTGAATGAAAAACTGTTTTTT.

The chain links TRBV27 to TRBJ2-2; D gene unclear. Germline CDR1 reads MNHEY; CDR2 reads SMNVEV (reference sequence). There are 10 residues in the CDR3. The V end lost 8 bases, the J end lost 6 bases, and 4 bases lay between the germline ends. This CDR3 is CASAAGELFF. The DNA for the CDR3 is TGTGCCAGCGCTGCCGGGGAGCTGTTTTTT.

For this clone: The sample has other DNA sequences that encode this CDR3 too. The rearrangement joins TRBV4-3 to TRBJ1-2, with D perhaps TRBD1 (6 bases). Germline CDR1 reads LGHNA; CDR2 reads YSLEER. The length of the CDR3 is 15 residues. V lost 3 bases and J 2 bases, leaving 13 bases between the germline ends. In nucleotides, the CDR3 is TGCGCCAGCAGCCAGGAACAGGGCATAAACTATGGCTACACCTTC. Amino acids: CASSQEQGINYGYTF.

CDR3 in amino acids: CAWRDRVNTEAFF. The CDR3 nucleotides read TGTGCCTGGAGAGACAGGGTGAACACTGAAGCTTTCTTT. The rearrangement joins TRBV30 to TRBJ1-1; 7 bases are a match to TRBD1. Per the germline V gene, CDR1 is GTSNPN and CDR2 is SVGIG (reference sequence). The CDR3 has 13 amino acids. Germline trimming cut 3 bases from V and 0 bases from J; bases unmatched to any gene: 1. The full variable domain, rest sourced from reference TRBV30 and TRBJ1-1, is SQTIHQWPATLVQPVGSPLSLECTVEGTSNPNLYWYRQAAGRGLQLLFYSVGIGQISSEVPQNLSASRPQDRQFILSSKKLLLSDSGFYLCAWRDRVNTEAFFGQGTRLTVV.

CDR3: CASKDARTTSYEQYF. Written as DNA, the CDR3 is TGTGCCAGCAAAGACGCCCGGACAACATCCTACGAGCAGTACTTC. The chain has TRBV6-1 and TRBJ2-7; D perhaps matches TRBD1 (5 bases). The CDR3 has 15 amino acids. Germline V lookup: CDR1 MNHNS, CDR2 SASEGT. V lost 7 bases and J 1 base, leaving 17 bases between the germline ends.

This sequence joins TRBV6-5 and TRBJ2-5; 10 bases map to TRBD2. The CDR3 runs to 15 residues. CDR1 is MNHEY, CDR2 SVGAGI, per germline. Losses at the gene ends were 0 bases for V and 3 bases for J; bases not matched to a gene: 1. CDR3 sequence (DNA): TGTGCCAGCAGTTACTCGGGACTAGCGAAAGAGACCCAGTACTTC. This sequence encodes CASSYSGLAKETQYF.

The chain carries TRBV7-9 and TRBJ2-7; D is unclear. CDR1 is SEHNR, CDR2 FQNEAQ, per germline (reference sequence). V shed 3 bases and J shed 7 bases, with 10 bases lying between them. This CDR3 contains 12 residues. CDR3 nucleotides: TGTGCCAGCAGCTTTATTCTTTGGGAGCAGTACTTC. Translating it yields CASSFILWEQYF.

The chain couples TRBV30 to TRBJ1-3; tentatively, D is TRBD1 (5 bases). The V end lost 0 bases, the J end lost 11 bases, and 14 bases lay between the germline ends. This CDR3 region has 13 residues. CDR1 is GTSNPN and CDR2 is SVGIG in the germline V gene (reference sequence). The DNA for the CDR3 is TGTGCCTGGAGTGTATCGAGGGGCACTGCCATATATTTT. This sequence encodes CAWSVSRGTAIYF.

In DNA, the CDR3 is TGTGCCAGCATCACACTCTTCGGGGTGGGGGCAGGGATCACAGATACGCAGTATTTT. It codes for CASITLFGVGAGITDTQYF. This chain joins TRBV7-8 and TRBJ2-3; tentative D call: TRBD1 (6 bases). The CDR3 spans 19 residues. Germline-derived CDR1 and CDR2 are SGHVS and FQNEAQ. The V and J ends lost 7 bases and 2 bases respectively, with 28 bases between them.

This rearrangement joins TRBV30 to TRBJ2-2, with D uncertain. Trimming took 4 bases from V and 0 from J, leaving 3 bases between them. The length of the CDR3 is 12 residues. Per germline, CDR1 GTSNPN and CDR2 SVGIG (reference sequence). The CDR3 DNA reads as TGTGCCTGGACACCGAACACCGGGGAGCTGTTTTTT. This sequence encodes CAWTPNTGELFF.

This clone showed up just a few times. In the same sample, other DNA sequences code for this CDR3. The gene calls are TRBV5-6 and TRBJ2-7; a weak D match, TRBD1 (6 bases). The CDR3 length is 13 residues. V dropped 2 bases and J dropped 3 bases, with 9 bases sitting between them. Germline CDR1 SGHDT, CDR2 YYEEEE. CDR3 sequence (DNA): TGTGCCAGCAGCTTTGGCAGGGGCTACGAGCAGTACTTC. Protein product: CASSFGRGYEQYF.

V usage is TRBV5-1 and J usage is TRBJ2-7; D unresolved. CDR1 is SGHRS, CDR2 YFSETQ, per germline. The CDR3 length is 16 residues. V was pared by 3 bases and J by 7 bases, with 23 bases between. The CDR3 here is CASSWMDGKVLREQYF. CDR3 in DNA: TGCGCCAGCAGCTGGATGGACGGCAAAGTCCTCAGGGAGCAGTACTTC. The complete variable domain, with remaining parts taken from reference TRBV5-1 and TRBJ2-7, reads KAGVTQTPRYLIKTRGQQVTLSCSPISGHRSVSWYQQTPGQGLQFLFEYFSETQRNKGNFPGRFSGRQFSNSRSEMNVSTLELGDSALYLCASSWMDGKVLREQYFGPGTRLTVT.

The chain joins TRBV6-5 to TRBJ2-5; no clear D. The germline gives CDR1 MNHEY, CDR2 SVGAGI. The CDR3 covers 13 residues. With 2 bases removed from V and 4 bases from J, the gap between germline ends came to 8 bases. CDR3: CASSYVLGETQYF. CDR3 nucleotides: TGTGCCAGCAGTTACGTTTTGGGAGAGACCCAGTACTTC.

The chain uses TRBV6-1 and TRBJ2-5; unclear D gene. Deletions cut 5 bases from V and 5 bases from J, with 9 bases between. Germline V gene sequence: CDR1 MNHNS, CDR2 SASEGT. CDR3 length: 12 amino acids. The DNA for the CDR3 is TGTGCCAGCAGTTTAAGCAGGGAGACCCAGTACTTC. This sequence encodes CASSLSRETQYF.

This clone was observed a handful of times. CDR3 sequence (DNA): TGTGCCAGCAGTGAAATAGGGAGCCTAGTAACCCTCCACTTT. It codes for CASSEIGSLVTLHF. The V gene is TRBV6-1, the J gene TRBJ1-6, with no clear D. The CDR3 consists of 14 residues. Per germline, CDR1 MNHNS and CDR2 SASEGT. The V and J ends lost 2 bases and 14 bases respectively, with 16 bases between them.

The chain employs TRBV6-5 and TRBJ2-1, with D possibly being TRBD2 (6 bases). CDR1 and CDR2 from the germline V gene are MNHEY and SVGAGI. Trimming cost V 6 bases and J 3 bases, with 15 bases left between them. This CDR3 comprises 15 residues. The CDR3 reads CASSPGGLNYNEQFF. For the CDR3, the DNA is TGTGCCAGCAGCCCCGGGGGTTTAAACTACAATGAGCAGTTCTTC.

The rearrangement joins TRBV20-1 to TRBJ2-3; D is undetermined. The CDR3 loop spans 11 amino acids. The germline V gene has CDR1 DFQATT and CDR2 SNEGSKA (reference sequence). This CDR3 reads CSKAGTDTQYF. In nucleotides, the CDR3 is TGCAGCAAGGCGGGCACAGATACGCAGTATTTT.

V and J are TRBV7-9 and TRBJ2-7, with D possibly TRBD2 on 6 matching bases. The V end lost 5 bases, the J end lost 7 bases, and 15 bases lay between the germline ends. Germline values: CDR1 SEHNR, CDR2 FQNEAQ (reference sequence). The CDR3 length is 13 residues. CDR3 bases: TGTGCCAGCAGCCTCGGGACTCCGGGGGAGCAGTACTTC. This encodes CASSLGTPGEQYF.

This clone occurred a few times. This chain connects TRBV5-6 to TRBJ1-1; D may be TRBD1 (5 bases). Germline-derived CDR1 and CDR2 are SGHDT and YYEEEE. This CDR3 comprises 13 residues. Trimming stripped 3 bases from V and 7 bases from J, with 13 bases between. The CDR3 bases are TGTGCCAGCAGCTGGGGTCGGGGCCTTGAAGCTTTCTTT. Its protein is CASSWGRGLEAFF.

This chain connects TRBV28 to TRBJ2-5; D may be TRBD1 (5 bases). V was shortened by 3 bases and J by 5 bases, with 10 bases between the two germline ends. This CDR3 is 13 amino acids long. CDR1 is MDHEN, CDR2 SYDVKM, per germline. The CDR3 nucleotides are TGTGCCAGCAGTTTCAGGGTTCGGGAGACCCAGTACTTC. This translates into CASSFRVRETQYF.

J is TRBJ1-3 and V is TRBV7-9; no definite D call. V lost 0 bases, J lost 0 bases, and 6 bases lay in between. Germline V lookup: CDR1 SEHNR, CDR2 FQNEAQ (reference sequence). The CDR3 covers 15 residues. In DNA, the CDR3 is TGTGCCAGCAGCTTAGCCGGGAACTCTGGAAACACCATATATTTT. Its protein is CASSLAGNSGNTIYF.

V is TRBV9 and J is TRBJ2-5, with 7 bases fitting TRBD2. J lost 1 base, V lost 0 bases, and 0 bases had no gene match. Germline CDR1 reads SGDLS; CDR2 reads YYNGEE. CDR3 size: 14 residues. The CDR3 spells CASSVGGGQETQYF. The CDR3, as DNA: TGTGCCAGCAGCGTAGGGGGGGGCCAAGAGACCCAGTACTTC.

This clone was recorded only once. The rearrangement uses TRBV14 and TRBJ1-5, with TRBD1 as a possible D gene (6 bases). The germline V gene has CDR1 SGHDN and CDR2 FVKESK. The CDR3 loop spans 14 amino acids. V lost 4 bases and J lost 6, with 13 bases in between. In DNA, the CDR3 is TGTGCCAGCAGCCCTAACAGGGTTACTCAGCCCCAGCATTTT. Translated: CASSPNRVTQPQHF.

V is TRBV5-4 and J is TRBJ1-1; unclear D gene. This CDR3 comprises 12 residues. V lost 2 bases to trimming and J lost 4 bases, with 6 bases between them. Per the germline V gene, CDR1 is SGHNT and CDR2 is YYREEE (reference sequence). The CDR3 here is CASSLQTTEAFF. CDR3 DNA: TGTGCCAGCAGCTTACAGACCACTGAAGCTTTCTTT.

The V gene is TRBV2, the J gene TRBJ1-5; D possibly corresponds to TRBD1 (6 bases). Germline V gene data show CDR1 as SNHLY and CDR2 as FYNNEI. The germline V and J ends were trimmed by 0 bases and 4 bases, with 10 bases remaining between them. The CDR3 runs to 15 residues. This CDR3 reads CASSEAGGGNQPQHF. The CDR3 bases are TGTGCCAGCAGTGAAGCGGGAGGGGGTAATCAGCCCCAGCATTTT.